The clone carrying this TCR beta chain has just one count. Its matching antigen is unknown. The sample belongs to a study of CD4 T cells in relation to SARS-CoV-2 and coronaviruses. This CDR3 has 14 residues. Per germline, CDR1 KGHSH and CDR2 LQKENI. The ends lost 6 bases at V and 2 bases at J; junction bases unmatched: 5. The assay was immunoSEQ multiplex PCR, and TCRdb's table has in-frame clones only and misses some. Of about 36,000 clones listed, just over 75% are singletons. Study conclusions and caveats: Culture-expanded clones reflect memory recall rather than primary priming during culture.

The sequenced material came from memory CD4+ T cells from PBMCs, cultured in vitro. This receptor was obtained from an adult with COVID-19. The chain uses TRBV18 and TRBJ1-1; 8 bases map to TRBD1. The CDR3: CASSGTGPNTEAFF. The CDR3, as DNA: TGTGCCAGCTCGGGGACAGGACCTAACACTGAAGCTTTCTTT.